This T cell receptor (beta chain) was identified during a study of brain metastases from non-small cell lung cancer. J lost 2 bases, V lost 5 bases, and 4 bases had no gene match. This CDR3 contains 15 residues. Germline V gene lookup returns CDR1 LGHNA and CDR2 YNFKEQ. Clones were sequenced by immunoSEQ multiplex PCR, and TCRdb holds only the in-frame ones, with some missing. The sample holds hundreds of clones, approximately 85% seen once. In this sample, this clone turned up a few times. Its antigen is unknown. Regarding the study as a whole: T-cell clones appeared expanded in around 64% of brain metastases relative to matched primary tumors. Brain metastases had lower T-cell infiltration than primary tumors. TCR repertoires overlapped largely between brain metastases and matched primaries.

This sequence was found in a donor at least 40 years old with non-small cell lung cancer. The chain has TRBV4-2 and TRBJ2-1; 9 positions match TRBD2. Sequences were obtained from tissue from a brain metastasis. CDR3 in DNA: TGTGCCAGCAGCGTTAGCGGGGGCACCTACAATGAGCAGTTCTTC. It encodes CASSVSGGTYNEQFF.